These 22 T cell receptor beta chains originate from one sample sequenced in a study of OX40 agonist ivuxolimab in advanced cancers. Sequenced by immunoSEQ multiplex PCR; TCRdb stores in-frame clones only, minus some. This sample has under 20,000 clones, with 80% to 90% found just once. The sequenced sample was CD4+ or CD8+ T cells sorted from blood, obtained in a trial of the OX40 agonist ivuxolimab. The receptors here all came from an adult with an advanced solid tumor such as melanoma, head and neck, liver or kidney cancer.

This chain links TRBV5-1 with TRBJ2-5, with TRBD2 identical over 8 bases. The CDR3 loop spans 17 amino acids. The germline V gene encodes CDR1 SGHRS and CDR2 YFSETQ. J gave up 0 bases and V 4 bases, and 11 bases lay outside the gene matches. The DNA for the CDR3 is TGCGCCAGCAGCCACTGGTCTAGCGGGTCCTACCAAGAGACCCAGTACTTC. As protein: CASSHWSSGSYQETQYF.

This clone has only a few counts. The chain carries TRBV19 and TRBJ2-5, with TRBD2 identical over 10 bases. The length of the CDR3 is 15 residues. Germline-derived CDR1 and CDR2 are LNHDA and SQIVND (reference sequence). The junction had 3 bases not matched to a gene; V was cut back by 5 bases and J by 0 bases. The CDR3 coding sequence is TGTGCCAGTAGTTGGACTAGCGGAGACCAAGAGACCCAGTACTTC. Protein sequence: CASSWTSGDQETQYF.

This clone was detected only a few times. The genes are TRBV28 and TRBJ1-2; 9 nucleotides align to TRBD1. CDR1 is MDHEN, CDR2 SYDVKM, per germline. Trimming at V came to 5 bases and at J to 5 bases, leaving 15 bases not matched to a gene. There are 17 residues in the CDR3. The CDR3: CASSHDRGKVGRYGYTF. The CDR3, as DNA: TGTGCCAGCAGTCACGACAGGGGGAAAGTGGGAAGGTATGGCTACACCTTC.

This clone was detected only a few times. This chain joins TRBV5-4 and TRBJ1-1; 10 bases fit TRBD1. Germline V CDR1 and CDR2: SGHNT, YYREEE (reference sequence). This CDR3 has 14 residues. J was trimmed by 5 bases and V by 4 bases; bases with no gene match: 5. The CDR3 reads CASSPGQGETEAFF. DNA of the CDR3: TGTGCCAGCAGCCCCGGACAGGGGGAGACTGAAGCTTTCTTT.

This clone was observed a single time. V usage is TRBV15 and J usage is TRBJ1-4; weak D call: TRBD1 (5 bases). This CDR3 comprises 15 residues. Trimming left V 0 bases short and J 6 bases short, with 11 bases between. Germline V gene lookup returns CDR1 LNHNV and CDR2 YYDKDF (reference sequence). The CDR3 DNA reads TGTGCCACCAGCAGAGATCGGGGGTGGGATGAAAAACTGTTTTTT. It is translated as CATSRDRGWDEKLFF. Complete variable domain (other parts from reference TRBV15 and TRBJ1-4): DAMVIQNPRYQVTQFGKPVTLSCSQTLNHNVMYWYQQKSSQAPKLLFHYYDKDFNNEADTPDNFQSRRPNTSFCFLDIRSPGLGDTAMYLCATSRDRGWDEKLFFGSGTQLSVL.

The chain employs TRBV29-1 and TRBJ2-7, with 7 bases identical to TRBD1. The CDR3 contains 14 residues. CDR1 and CDR2 (germline): SQVTM, ANQGSEA. J lost 3 bases, V lost 6 bases, and 11 bases had no gene match. The DNA of the CDR3 is TGCAGCGTAGCACGGGACAGCCCGTACTACGAGCAGTACTTC. This encodes CSVARDSPYYEQYF.

The rearrangement uses TRBV11-2 and TRBJ1-4; the D is unclear. V was shortened by 1 base and J by 7 bases, with 19 bases between the two germline ends. Germline lookup yields CDR1 SGHAT and CDR2 FQNNGV. This CDR3 comprises 17 residues. Here the CDR3 DNA reads TGTGCCAGCAGCTTAGTCGGTCTGCGGGGTAGTTTTGAAAAACTGTTTTTT. Amino acid sequence: CASSLVGLRGSFEKLFF.

V is TRBV28 and J is TRBJ2-5; TRBD2 matches at 9 bases. Per the germline V gene, CDR1 is MDHEN and CDR2 is SYDVKM. The CDR3 loop spans 15 amino acids. V shed 5 bases and J 5 bases; nucleotides not matched to a gene: 9. The CDR3 DNA sequence: TGTGCCAGCAGTCCGGCGGGAGGGCCGGGGGAGACCCAGTACTTC. Translation: CASSPAGGPGETQYF.

By its share, this clone is medium-sized (0.01 to 0.1%). The chain recombines TRBV29-1 with TRBJ2-2, with D possibly being TRBD2 (5 bases). Trimming took 4 bases from V and 0 from J, leaving 9 bases between them. The CDR3 loop spans 14 amino acids. The germline V gene has CDR1 SQVTM and CDR2 ANQGSEA. The CDR3 DNA is TGCAGCGTTGCGGGAAGTACGAACACCGGGGAGCTGTTTTTT. This codes for CSVAGSTNTGELFF.

CDR3 DNA: TGTGCCAGCAGTTACTCGAACCGTCTTGACGGCTACACCTTC. Translated, it gives CASSYSNRLDGYTF. The rearrangement joins TRBV6-5 to TRBJ1-2; D ambiguous. Germline CDR1 is MNHEY and CDR2 is SVGAGI. Trimming left V 0 bases short and J 8 bases short, with 13 bases between. This CDR3 is built from 14 residues.

V usage is TRBV16 and J usage is TRBJ2-7; D gene ambiguous. V dropped 4 bases and J dropped 0 bases, with 10 bases sitting between them. CDR1 and CDR2 (germline): KGHSY, FQNENV. The CDR3 has 14 amino acids. The CDR3 loop is CASSPGRSSYEQYF. The CDR3 DNA follows: TGTGCCAGCAGCCCAGGAAGGAGCTCCTACGAGCAGTACTTC.

The chain carries TRBV5-6 and TRBJ1-1, with D tentatively TRBD1 (5 bases). V lost 1 base, J lost 0 bases, and 10 bases lay in between. This CDR3 comprises 15 residues. From germline, CDR1 is SGHDT and CDR2 YYEEEE. CDR3 bases: TGTGCCAGCAGCTTGAATGGCAGGGTGAACACTGAAGCTTTCTTT. Protein: CASSLNGRVNTEAFF.

This clone was recorded once. The CDR3 DNA is TGTGCCAGCAGCTTACGACAGGACCAAGAGACCCAGTACTTC. It codes for CASSLRQDQETQYF. This chain connects TRBV7-9 to TRBJ2-5; D possibly corresponds to TRBD1 (6 bases). CDR1 is SEHNR and CDR2 is FQNEAQ in the germline V gene (reference sequence). This CDR3 region has 14 residues. Trimming cost V 2 bases and J 0 bases, with 7 bases left between them.

The chain recombines TRBV5-4 with TRBJ2-3; perhaps TRBD1 as D (6 bases). This CDR3 region has 15 residues. Trimming took off 0 bases at V and 0 bases at J, with 8 bases between the two ends. CDR1 SGHNT and CDR2 YYREEE come from the germline V gene (reference sequence). Here the CDR3 reads CASSLGGTSTDTQYF. The CDR3 DNA reads TGTGCCAGCAGCTTGGGGGGGACAAGCACAGATACGCAGTATTTT.

The genes are TRBV7-9 and TRBJ2-1, with TRBD1 matching over 7 bases. The V gene end was trimmed by 2 bases and the J gene end by 5 bases; junction bases not matched to a gene: 6. This CDR3 comprises 15 residues. The germline gives CDR1 SEHNR, CDR2 FQNEAQ (reference sequence). The CDR3 loop reads CASSLPKQGNNEQFF. The CDR3, as DNA: TGTGCCAGCAGCTTACCCAAACAGGGGAACAATGAGCAGTTCTTC.

This sequence joins TRBV29-1 and TRBJ2-1; D might be TRBD1 (6 bases). The CDR3 is 15 residues long. V was pared by 4 bases and J by 0 bases, with 13 bases between. Germline CDR1 reads SQVTM; CDR2 reads ANQGSEA. CDR3 protein: CSVVGTGSSYNEQFF. In nucleotides, the CDR3 is TGCAGCGTTGTGGGCACAGGGAGCTCCTACAATGAGCAGTTCTTC.

This clone was observed a handful of times. The rearrangement joins TRBV5-1 to TRBJ1-2; TRBD1 is a possible D gene (5 bases). The V gene lost 1 base and the J gene lost 6 bases, with 13 bases spanning the gap. CDR1 SGHRS and CDR2 YFSETQ come from the germline V gene. The CDR3 sequence is 14 residues long. This CDR3 is CASSLTSREHGYTF. CDR3 DNA: TGCGCCAGCAGCTTGACCTCCAGGGAGCATGGCTACACCTTC.

This chain joins TRBV6-6 and TRBJ1-1; possible D gene TRBD1, 6 bases. CDR3 size: 15 residues. Germline CDR1 and CDR2: MNHNY and SVGAGI (reference sequence). The V end lost 2 bases, the J end lost 2 bases, and 12 bases lay between the germline ends. The CDR3 sequence: CASSYGQLFNTEAFF. The CDR3 nucleotides are TGTGCCAGCAGTTACGGACAGCTTTTTAACACTGAAGCTTTCTTT.

This clone was seen more than once but under ten times. The chain carries TRBV28 and TRBJ2-2, with 12 bases fitting TRBD1. Germline CDR1 MDHEN, CDR2 SYDVKM. The CDR3 has 14 amino acids. The J segment lost 6 bases and the V segment lost 9 bases, leaving 5 bases of the junction unmatched. The CDR3 DNA follows: TGTGCCAGTTGGGACAGGGGGCGATCCGGGGAGCTGTTTTTT. Translation gives CASWDRGRSGELFF.

The chain carries TRBV5-6 and TRBJ2-7; no definite D call. The CDR3 spans 15 residues. CDR1 is SGHDT and CDR2 is YYEEEE in the germline V gene. The ends were cut back, 1 base at V and 5 bases at J, with 16 bases in the middle. The CDR3 coding sequence is TGTGCCAGCAGCTTGCTCCAGGTGGACCCCCACGAGCAGTACTTC. It codes for CASSLLQVDPHEQYF.

V gene TRBV9 combines with J gene TRBJ1-4, with D possibly matching TRBD1 (5 bases). V dropped 0 bases and J dropped 8 bases, with 11 bases sitting between them. Germline-derived CDR1 and CDR2 are SGDLS and YYNGEE. This CDR3 is 14 amino acids long. The CDR3 DNA sequence: TGTGCCAGCAGCGTAGGTCAGGGCCAAGAAAAACTGTTTTTT. Translated, it gives CASSVGQGQEKLFF.

The chain employs TRBV21-1 and TRBJ1-5. TRBV21-1 is deemed a pseudogene. The CDR3 is 17 amino acids. The CDR3 loop reads CASSNSTDTVANQPQHF. Written as DNA, the CDR3 is TGTGCCAGCAGCAACTCCACTGACACGGTAGCCAATCAGCCCCAGCATTTT.